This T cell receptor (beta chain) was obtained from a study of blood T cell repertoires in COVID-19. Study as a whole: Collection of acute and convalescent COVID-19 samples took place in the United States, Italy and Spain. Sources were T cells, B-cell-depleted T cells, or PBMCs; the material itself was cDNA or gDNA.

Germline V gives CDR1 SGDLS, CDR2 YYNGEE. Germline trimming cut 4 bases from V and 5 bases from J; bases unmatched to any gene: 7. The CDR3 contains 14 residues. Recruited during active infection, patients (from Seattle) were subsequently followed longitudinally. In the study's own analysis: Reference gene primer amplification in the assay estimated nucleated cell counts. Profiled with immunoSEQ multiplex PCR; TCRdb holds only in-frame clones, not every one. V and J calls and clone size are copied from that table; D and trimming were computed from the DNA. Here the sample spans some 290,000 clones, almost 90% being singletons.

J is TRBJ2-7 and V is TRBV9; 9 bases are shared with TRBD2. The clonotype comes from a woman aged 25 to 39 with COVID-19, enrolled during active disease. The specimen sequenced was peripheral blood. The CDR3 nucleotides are TGTGCCAGCAGCCCATTACCTAGCGGGGACGAGCAGTACTTC. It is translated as CASSPLPSGDEQYF.